This T cell receptor beta chain was retrieved from a study of breast tumors, draining lymph nodes, adjacent tissues. This CDR3 region has 12 residues. The germline gives CDR1 LNHDA, CDR2 SQIVND (reference sequence). V was shortened by 10 bases and J by 2 bases, with 12 bases between the two germline ends. There are many counts of this clonotype. TCRdb re-called the multiplex PCR reads through MiXCR, storing one row per CDR3 protein. Among 250,000 or so distinct CDR3 sequences listed, roughly 31% were seen once. Breast cancer patients provided tissue from their axillary draining lymph nodes. Sequencing was carried out using axillary lymph node tissue. This receptor was obtained from a female donor with breast cancer. Some clones in this sample may be carry-over from other donors' samples. The chain joins TRBV19 to TRBJ2-7, with no clear D. DNA of the CDR3: TGTGCCACCCTCAGGATAACCTACGAGCAGTACTTC. It codes for CATLRITYEQYF.